These T cell receptor beta chains were read from a single sample in a study of cytomegalovirus exposure and HLA in healthy donors. Measured with immunoSEQ multiplex PCR; TCRdb has only the in-frame clones, and not every one. The profile shows 120,000 to 150,000 clones, approximately 80% of them singletons. Sequencing was carried out using PBMCs. All receptors come from a woman between 35 and 50 years old in good health and CMV-seropositive. CDR3s include the opening cysteine and the closing phenylalanine or tryptophan. A D gene is named only where the DNA matches it firmly. Size is stated for part of the rows, as once, few or many counts, or as a class when the clone is expanded.

j_gene | v_gene | abundance | d_gene | CDR3aa | CDR3nt
TRBJ2-1 | TRBV28 | - | TRBD2 | CASRIAGGPGYNEQFF | TGTGCCAGCAGGATAGCGGGAGGGCCGGGCTACAATGAGCAGTTCTTC
TRBJ2-1 | TRBV6-5 | - | TRBD2 | CASSLLAGAENEQFF | TGTGCCAGCAGTTTACTAGCGGGAGCGGAAAATGAGCAGTTCTTC
TRBJ1-6 | TRBV2 | - | - | CASSLGGNSPLHF | TGTGCCAGCAGCCTGGGGGGTAATTCACCCCTCCACTTC
TRBJ2-7 | TRBV29-1 | - | TRBD1 | CSVAIGTGYYEQYF | TGCAGCGTTGCCATCGGGACAGGCTATTACGAGCAGTACTTC
TRBJ1-4 | TRBV7-9 | - | TRBD1 | CASSRQGRGEKLFF | TGTGCCAGCAGTCGACAGGGCCGGGGTGAAAAACTGTTTTTT
TRBJ2-6 | TRBV7-9 | - | - | CATLYVPSGANVLTF | TGTGCCACCCTATACGTCCCCTCTGGGGCCAACGTCCTGACTTTC
TRBJ1-1 | TRBV6-6 | once | - | CASSYSRGGTEAFF | TGTGCCAGCAGTTACTCGAGGGGAGGCACTGAAGCTTTCTTT
TRBJ1-3 | TRBV6-6 | - | TRBD1 | CASSYRRGQGNTIYF | TGTGCCAGCAGTTATAGGAGGGGGCAGGGAAACACCATATATTTT
TRBJ1-4 | TRBV28 | - | TRBD1 | CASRHRQGATPEKLFF | TGTGCCAGCAGGCACCGACAGGGGGCTACCCCAGAAAAACTGTTTTTT
TRBJ1-5 | TRBV5-1 | - | - | CASSLGGLGNQPQHF | TGCGCCAGCAGCTTGGGGGGGCTGGGCAATCAGCCCCAGCATTTT
TRBJ1-6 | TRBV7-3 | - | - | CASSPGGGSPLHF | TGTGCCAGCAGCCCGGGGGGGGGATCACCCCTCCACTTT
TRBJ2-1 | TRBV28 | - | TRBD2 | CASTLGGSSYNEQFF | TGTGCCAGCACGCTAGGCGGGAGCTCCTACAATGAGCAGTTCTTC
TRBJ2-2 | TRBV5-4 | - | TRBD1 | CASSWGQGEVGELFF | TGTGCCAGCAGCTGGGGACAGGGGGAGGTCGGGGAGCTGTTTTTT
TRBJ1-1 | TRBV6-1 | - | - | CASVPVLGGTEAFF | TGTGCCAGCGTACCTGTGCTGGGGGGCACTGAAGCTTTCTTT
TRBJ2-3 | TRBV7-3 | many | - | CASSRGVAGTDTQYF | TGTGCCAGCAGCCGCGGGGTAGCGGGCACAGATACGCAGTATTTT
TRBJ2-7 | TRBV30 | - | TRBD2 | CAAGRLAGYEQYF | TGTGCCGCCGGTCGCCTAGCGGGTTACGAGCAGTACTTC
TRBJ1-2 | TRBV6-1 | - | - | CASSRLSDDAGGYTF | TGTGCCAGCAGTAGACTAAGTGACGACGCCGGTGGCTACACCTTC
TRBJ1-2 | TRBV9 | few | - | CASSMTGGYTF | TGTGCCAGCAGCATGACAGGTGGCTACACCTTC
TRBJ2-1 | TRBV6-4 | - | TRBD2 | CASSEERETEQFF | TGTGCCAGCAGTGAGGAGCGGGAGACTGAGCAGTTCTTC
TRBJ2-5 | TRBV7-8 | - | TRBD1 | CASSSRQGSGETQYF | TGTGCCAGCAGCTCTCGACAGGGTTCGGGAGAGACCCAGTACTTC
TRBJ2-1 | TRBV16 | - | TRBD2 | CATMAAGAYNEQFF | TGTGCCACTATGGCGGCGGGGGCCTACAATGAGCAGTTCTTC
TRBJ2-1 | TRBV7-2 | - | TRBD2 | CASLRGGFGLQTYNEQFF | TGTGCCAGCCTGCGGGGGGGCTTCGGACTACAAACCTACAATGAGCAGTTCTTC
TRBJ1-2 | TRBV27 | - | TRBD1 | CASSRGTGGFYGYTF | TGTGCCAGCAGCCGCGGGACAGGGGGCTTCTATGGCTACACCTTC
TRBJ2-7 | TRBV2 | - | TRBD2 | CASSEMGRGGEQYF | TGTGCCAGCAGTGAAATGGGGCGGGGGGGCGAGCAGTACTTC